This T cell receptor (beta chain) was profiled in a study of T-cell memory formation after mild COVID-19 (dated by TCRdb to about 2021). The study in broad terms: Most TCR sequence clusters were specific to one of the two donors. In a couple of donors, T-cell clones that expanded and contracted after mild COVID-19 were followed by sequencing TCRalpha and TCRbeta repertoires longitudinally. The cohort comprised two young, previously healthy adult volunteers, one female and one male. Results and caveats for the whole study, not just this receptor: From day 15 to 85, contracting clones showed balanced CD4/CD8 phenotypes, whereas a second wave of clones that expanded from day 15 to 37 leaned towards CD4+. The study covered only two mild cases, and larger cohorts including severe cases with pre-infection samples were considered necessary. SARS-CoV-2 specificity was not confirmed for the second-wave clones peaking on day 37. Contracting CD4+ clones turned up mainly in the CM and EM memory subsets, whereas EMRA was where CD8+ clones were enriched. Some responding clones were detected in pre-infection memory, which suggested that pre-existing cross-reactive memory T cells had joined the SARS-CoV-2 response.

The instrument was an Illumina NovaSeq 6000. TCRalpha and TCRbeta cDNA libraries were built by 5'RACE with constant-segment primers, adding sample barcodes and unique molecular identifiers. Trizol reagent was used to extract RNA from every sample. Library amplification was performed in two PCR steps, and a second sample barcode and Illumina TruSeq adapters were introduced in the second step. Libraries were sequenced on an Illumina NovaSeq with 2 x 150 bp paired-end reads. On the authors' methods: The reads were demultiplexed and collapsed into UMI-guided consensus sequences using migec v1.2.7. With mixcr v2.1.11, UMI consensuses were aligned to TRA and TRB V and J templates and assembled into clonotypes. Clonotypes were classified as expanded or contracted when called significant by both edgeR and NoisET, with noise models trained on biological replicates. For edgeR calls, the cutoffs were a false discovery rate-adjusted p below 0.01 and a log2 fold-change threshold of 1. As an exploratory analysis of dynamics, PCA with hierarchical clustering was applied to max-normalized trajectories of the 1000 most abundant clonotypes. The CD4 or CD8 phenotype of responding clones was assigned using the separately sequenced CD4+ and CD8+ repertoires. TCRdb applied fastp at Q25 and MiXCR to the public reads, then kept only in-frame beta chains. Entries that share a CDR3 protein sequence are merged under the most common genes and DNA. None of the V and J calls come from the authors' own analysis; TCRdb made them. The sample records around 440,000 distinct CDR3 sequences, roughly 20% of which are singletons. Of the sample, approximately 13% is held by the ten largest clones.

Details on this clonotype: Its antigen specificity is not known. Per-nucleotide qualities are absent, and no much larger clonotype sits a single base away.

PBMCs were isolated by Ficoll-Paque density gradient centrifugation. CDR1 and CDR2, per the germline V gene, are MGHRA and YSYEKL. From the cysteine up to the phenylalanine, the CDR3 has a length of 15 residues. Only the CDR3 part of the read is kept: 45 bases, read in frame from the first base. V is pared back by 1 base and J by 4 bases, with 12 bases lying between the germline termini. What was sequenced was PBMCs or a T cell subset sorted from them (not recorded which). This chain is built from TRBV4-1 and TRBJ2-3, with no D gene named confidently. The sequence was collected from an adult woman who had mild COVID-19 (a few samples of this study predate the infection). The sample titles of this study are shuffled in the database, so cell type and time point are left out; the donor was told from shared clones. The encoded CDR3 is CASSQGQADSDTQYF. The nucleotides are TGCGCCAGCAGCCAAGGACAAGCCGACTCAGATACGCAGTATTTT.